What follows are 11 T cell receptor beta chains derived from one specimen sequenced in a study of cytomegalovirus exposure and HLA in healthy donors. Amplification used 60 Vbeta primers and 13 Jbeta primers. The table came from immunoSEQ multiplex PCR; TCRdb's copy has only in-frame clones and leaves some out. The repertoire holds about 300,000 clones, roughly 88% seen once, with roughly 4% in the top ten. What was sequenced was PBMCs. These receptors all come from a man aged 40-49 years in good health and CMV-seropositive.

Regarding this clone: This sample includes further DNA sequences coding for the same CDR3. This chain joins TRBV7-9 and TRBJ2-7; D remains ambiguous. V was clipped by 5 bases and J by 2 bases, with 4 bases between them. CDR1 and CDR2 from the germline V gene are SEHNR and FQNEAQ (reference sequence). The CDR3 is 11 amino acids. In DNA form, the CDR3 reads TGTGCCAGCAGCCCCGCCTACGAGCAGTACTTC. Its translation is CASSPAYEQYF. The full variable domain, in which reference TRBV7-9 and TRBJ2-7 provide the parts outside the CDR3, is DTGVSQNPRHKITKRGQNVTFRCDPISEHNRLYWYRQTLGQGPEFLTYFQNEAQLEKSRLLSDRFSAERPKGSFSTLEIQRTEQGDSAMYLCASSPAYEQYFGPGTRLTVT.

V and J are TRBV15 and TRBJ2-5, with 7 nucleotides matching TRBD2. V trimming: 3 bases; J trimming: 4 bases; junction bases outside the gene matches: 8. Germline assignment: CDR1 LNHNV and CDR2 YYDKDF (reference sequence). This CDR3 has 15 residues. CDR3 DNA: TGTGCCACCAGCAGGCCACAACCGGGGGGAGAGACCCAGTACTTC. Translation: CATSRPQPGGETQYF.

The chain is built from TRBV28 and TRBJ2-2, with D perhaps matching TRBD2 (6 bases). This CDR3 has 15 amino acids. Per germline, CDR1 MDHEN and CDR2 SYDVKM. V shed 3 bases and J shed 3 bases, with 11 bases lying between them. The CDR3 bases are TGTGCCAGCAGTTTCCCCAGGGAGGACACCGGGGAGCTGTTTTTT. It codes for CASSFPREDTGELFF.

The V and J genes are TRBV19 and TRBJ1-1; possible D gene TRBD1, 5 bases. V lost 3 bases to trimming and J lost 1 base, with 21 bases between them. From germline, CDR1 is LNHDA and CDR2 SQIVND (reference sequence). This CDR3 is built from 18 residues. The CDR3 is CASSILAYIRAANTEAFF. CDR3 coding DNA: TGTGCCAGTAGTATTCTGGCATATATCAGGGCAGCGAACACTGAAGCTTTCTTT. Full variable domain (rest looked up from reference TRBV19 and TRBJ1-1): DGGITQSPKYLFRKEGQNVTLSCEQNLNHDAMYWYRQDPGQGLRLIYYSQIVNDFQKGDIAEGYSVSREKKESFPLTVTSAQKNPTAFYLCASSILAYIRAANTEAFFGQGTRLTVV.

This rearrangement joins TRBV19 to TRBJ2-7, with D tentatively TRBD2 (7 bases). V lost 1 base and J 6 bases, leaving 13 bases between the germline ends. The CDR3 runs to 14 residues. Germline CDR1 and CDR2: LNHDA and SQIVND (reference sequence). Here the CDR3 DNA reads TGTGCCAGTAGTATAGTACCAGGGGAGGGCGAGCAGTACTTC. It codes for CASSIVPGEGEQYF.

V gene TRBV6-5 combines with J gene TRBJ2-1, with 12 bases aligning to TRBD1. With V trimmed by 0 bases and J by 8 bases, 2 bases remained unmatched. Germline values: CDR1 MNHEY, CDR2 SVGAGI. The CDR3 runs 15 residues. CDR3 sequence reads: CASSYSGTGGDEQFF. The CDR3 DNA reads TGTGCCAGCAGTTACTCCGGGACAGGGGGCGATGAGCAGTTCTTC.

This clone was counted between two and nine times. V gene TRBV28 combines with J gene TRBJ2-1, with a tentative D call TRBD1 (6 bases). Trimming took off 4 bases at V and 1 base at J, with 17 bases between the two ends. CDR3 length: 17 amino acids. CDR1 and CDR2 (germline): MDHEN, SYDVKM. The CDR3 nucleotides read TGTGCCAGCAGTTACCCCTACACAGGGCGATCCTACAATGAGCAGTTCTTC. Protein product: CASSYPYTGRSYNEQFF.

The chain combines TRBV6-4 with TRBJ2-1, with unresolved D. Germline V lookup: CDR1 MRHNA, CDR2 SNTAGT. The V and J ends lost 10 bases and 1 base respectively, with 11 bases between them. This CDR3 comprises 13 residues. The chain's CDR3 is CAIRQVSYNEQFF. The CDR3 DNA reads TGTGCCATTCGTCAGGTATCCTACAATGAGCAGTTCTTC.

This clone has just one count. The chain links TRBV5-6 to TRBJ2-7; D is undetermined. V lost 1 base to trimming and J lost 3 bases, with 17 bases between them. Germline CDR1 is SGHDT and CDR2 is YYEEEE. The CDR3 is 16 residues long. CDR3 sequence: CASSLWITTLGYEQYF. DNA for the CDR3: TGTGCCAGCAGCTTGTGGATCACGACTTTAGGCTACGAGCAGTACTTC. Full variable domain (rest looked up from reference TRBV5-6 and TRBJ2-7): DAGVTQSPTHLIKTRGQQVTLRCSPKSGHDTVSWYQQALGQGPQFIFQYYEEEERQRGNFPDRFSGHQFPNYSSELNVNALLLGDSALYLCASSLWITTLGYEQYFGPGTRLTVT.

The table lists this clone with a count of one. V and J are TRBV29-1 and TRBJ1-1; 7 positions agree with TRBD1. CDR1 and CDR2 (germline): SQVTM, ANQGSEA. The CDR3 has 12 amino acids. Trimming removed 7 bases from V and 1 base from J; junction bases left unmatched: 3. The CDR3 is CSARTGNTEAFF. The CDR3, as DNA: TGCAGCGCCCGGACAGGGAACACTGAAGCTTTCTTT.

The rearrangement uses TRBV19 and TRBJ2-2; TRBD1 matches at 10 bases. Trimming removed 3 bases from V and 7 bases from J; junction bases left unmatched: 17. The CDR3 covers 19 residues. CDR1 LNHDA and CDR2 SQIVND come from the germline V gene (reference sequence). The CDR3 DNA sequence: TGTGCCAGTAGTATCCTCTGGGCCGGGACAGGGGACAAGAGCGGGGAGCTGTTTTTT. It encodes CASSILWAGTGDKSGELFF.